What follows describes a single T cell receptor (beta chain). Its matching antigen is unknown. This sample was included in a study of CD8+ T cells in alopecia areata. Regarding the study as a whole: Alopecia totalis/universalis scalp especially showed more expanded CD8+ clones than normal scalp.

Germline loops: CDR1 SGHAT, CDR2 FQNNGV. V dropped 4 bases and J dropped 2 bases, with 8 bases sitting between them. The CDR3 contains 13 residues. Sequencing used cDNA as its template, made by extracting RNA and reverse transcribing it. Only in-frame clones appear in the TCRdb table, and some are missing; sequencing was by immunoSEQ multiplex PCR. The sample yields 150,000 or so clones, about 54% seen once. From PBMCs, CD4+ and CD8+ T cells were sorted. The sample comprised CD4+ T cells sorted from blood. J is TRBJ2-5 and V is TRBV11-2; D ambiguous. This clonotype originated in a human donor in good health. The CDR3 loop reads CASSWSPQETQYF. CDR3 coding DNA: TGTGCCAGCAGCTGGAGCCCTCAAGAGACCCAGTACTTC.